The clone carrying this TCR beta chain is a singleton in its sample. Its specificity is unknown. PCR used 60 Vbeta primers and 13 Jbeta primers. Libraries were prepared by immunoSEQ multiplex PCR; TCRdb keeps only in-frame clonotypes and omits some of them. The sample has some 150,000 clones, roughly 62% seen once; the top ten hold less than 5%. The data are from a study of cytomegalovirus exposure and HLA in healthy donors. The study's findings and limits: The study listed under 200 cytomegalovirus-associated TCR beta chains.

Germline loops: CDR1 SNHLY, CDR2 FYNNEI. This CDR3 region has 13 residues. With V trimmed by 10 bases and J by 5 bases, 7 bases remained unmatched. The sequence was collected from a man aged 60 to 75 in good health and CMV-seronegative. This chain connects TRBV2 to TRBJ2-7, with 11 bases that match TRBD2. Sequencing used PBMCs. The CDR3 loop is CATTTSGSHEQYF. CDR3 sequence (DNA): TGTGCCACCACAACTAGCGGGAGCCACGAGCAGTACTTC.